This TCR beta chain is from a study of shared clonotypes between healthy human individuals. Overall study: Each donor's CD4 naive and CD4 memory cells filled three plates apiece, CD8 naive two, and CD8 memory one.

Findings and caveats of the study: With several donors compared, around 5.4% of naive CD4 clonotypes were shared. Sorted-subset sequencing, rarefaction showed, was incomplete despite large depth.

Only Caucasian adults living in Nashville, Tennessee served as donors. The protocol was immunoSEQ multiplex PCR, while the TCRdb copy is restricted to in-frame clones and leaves out a portion. The sample yields 2.3 million or so clones, 85% to 95% seen once. Trimming removed 4 bases from V and 1 base from J; junction bases left unmatched: 2. This CDR3 has 14 amino acids. Germline CDR1 is SGHNT and CDR2 is YYREEE (reference sequence). About this clone itself: Antigen specificity is unknown.

The TCR sequence derives from a man aged 18 to 29 in good health. Some clones in this sample may be carry-over from other donors' samples. This sequence joins TRBV5-4 and TRBJ2-3, with 8 bases lining up with TRBD2. The specimen sequenced was naive CD4+ T cells from PBMCs. Noted subset: CD45RA+ positively selected. CDR3 in DNA: TGTGCCAGCAGCCCAGCGGGAGGCACAGATACGCAGTATTTT. Amino acid sequence: CASSPAGGTDTQYF.